This T cell receptor (beta chain) was sequenced during a study of response to subunit inactivated influenza vaccine. General study findings and limits: T cells newly recruited by each seasonal influenza vaccination are few, the authors suggested.

About this clonotype: Its specificity is unknown.

V was shortened by 6 bases and J by 6 bases, with 23 bases between the two germline ends. Germline CDR1 and CDR2: SQVTM and ANQGSEA. This CDR3 comprises 15 residues. Each CDR3 protein is one row after TCRdb ran MiXCR on the RT-PCR reads. This table has roughly 550,000 distinct CDR3 sequences, under 25% appearing once. These data also formed part of another study, on T cells expressing NK-cell markers. That investigation notes: Libraries used 5'RACE template switching adding universal primer site and UMIs. According to the study, TCR beta repertoires originated from sorted CD3+CD56+NKG2C+, CD3+CD56+NKG2C- and CD3+CD56-NKG2C+ T cells. In five to seven donors, dominant CD3+CD56+NKG2C+ clonotypes ranked among the top 10 CD8+ clonotypes. Several of the donors also had these clonotypes leading their CD3+CD56-NKG2C+ fraction.

This sample comprised CD4+ T cells sorted from PBMCs, obtained roughly 12 days after vaccination. This chain connects TRBV29-1 to TRBJ1-2; D is possibly TRBD1 (5 bases). This receptor was obtained from a man aged 50-59 years who received an inactivated influenza vaccine. DNA for the CDR3: TGCAGCGTGGACACCCCGGCCGATAGGGTACATGGCTACACCTTC. Encoded protein: CSVDTPADRVHGYTF. The variable domain in full, with the rest retrieved from reference TRBV29-1 and TRBJ1-2, is SAVISQKPSRDICQRGTSLTIQCQVDSQVTMMFWYRQQPGQSLTLIATANQGSEATYESGFVIDKFPISRPNLTFSTLTVSNMSPEDSSIYLCSVDTPADRVHGYTFGSGTRLTVV.